Reported below is one T cell receptor beta chain. Its antigen is as yet unknown. The data stem from a study of T cell responses to AZD1222 COVID-19 vaccine. Study-wide findings and caveats: Recipients of AZD1222 seropositive at baseline numbered only 5 to 7. Mapped onto spike, vaccine-associated CD4 TCRs spanned it and were dominant at 160-218 and 743-854.

The protocol was immunoSEQ multiplex PCR, while the TCRdb copy is restricted to in-frame clones and leaves out a portion. This table has about 120,000 clones, over 75% appearing once. The CDR3 covers 13 residues. Germline trimming cut 6 bases from V and 6 bases from J; bases unmatched to any gene: 4. The germline V gene has CDR1 MNHNY and CDR2 SVGAGI (reference sequence). The sequence was collected from an adult in good health. This specimen was peripheral blood, taken on day 0 of MenACWY control vaccination. The gene calls are TRBV6-6 and TRBJ2-2; 7 positions match TRBD2. The CDR3 DNA sequence: TGTGCCAGCAGGTCCCGGGGGGCCGGGGAGCTGTTTTTT. Protein product: CASRSRGAGELFF.